This TCR beta chain was sequenced during a study of cytomegalovirus exposure and HLA in healthy donors. With respect to this clone: As yet, its antigen is unknown.

CDR1 and CDR2 (germline): MRHNA, SNTAGT. J lost 6 bases, V lost 8 bases, and 13 bases had no gene match. The CDR3 spans 15 residues. Study-wide findings and caveats: In vitro, three CMV-associated chains proved specific for CMV antigens.

Researchers ran the PCR with 60 Vbeta and 13 Jbeta primers. TCRdb's copy holds only in-frame clones and misses some; the assay was immunoSEQ multiplex PCR. Of roughly 100,000 clones detected, roughly a tenth appear once; the ten largest clones hold about 5%. Sequenced: PBMCs. The V call is TRBV6-4, the J call TRBJ2-3; 8 bases match TRBD2. This clonotype originated in a middle-aged man in good health and CMV-seropositive. This CDR3 reads CASSTGTSNVDTQYF. CDR3 nucleotide sequence: TGTGCCAGCTCCACGGGGACTAGTAATGTCGATACGCAGTATTTT.